This is a list of T cell receptor beta chains from one sample in a study of CD8 T cells in Susac syndrome. TCRdb used MiXCR to reprocess the immunoSEQ multiplex PCR reads, holding one entry per CDR3 protein. The repertoire holds tens of thousands of distinct CDR3 sequences, around 94% seen once, with approximately 0.3% in the top ten. Input material: CD8+ T cells from PBMCs. The receptors shown here come from a human donor in good health. Each CDR3 is given with its conserved first and last residue. Fields, in order: V gene, J gene, clone size, CDR3 protein. Clone sizes are given selectively: once, few, many, or a class where the clone is expanded.

TRBV6-2/TRBV6-3	TRBJ1-1	few	CASSYTNTEAFF
TRBV7-8	TRBJ2-5	NA	CASSPQGARSQETQYF
TRBV6-5	TRBJ2-6	NA	CASTELTSRANVLTF
TRBV4-3	TRBJ1-1	NA	CASSQVSGNEAFF
TRBV9	TRBJ2-1	NA	CASSASTSGVTPYNEQFF
TRBV23-1	TRBJ1-2	NA	CARKVAVYGYTF
TRBV5-1	TRBJ2-7	NA	CASMWTAGYEQYF
TRBV6-2/TRBV6-3	TRBJ1-3	NA	CASRKPTESSGNTIYF
TRBV29-1	TRBJ2-7	few	CSVETGQMPYEQYF
TRBV6-2/TRBV6-3	TRBJ2-3	NA	CASSFPAPTQYF
TRBV6-2/TRBV6-3	TRBJ2-3	NA	CASSTPGTVTDTQYF
TRBV7-8	TRBJ1-1	NA	CASSLGLGVGGNTEAFF
TRBV6-5	TRBJ1-5	NA	CASSYSGGDQPQHF
TRBV13	TRBJ2-7	NA	CASSPRGGASYEQYF
TRBV15	TRBJ2-4	NA	CATSREDSGGPDIQYF
TRBV28	TRBJ2-7	NA	CASNVRGPNEQYF
TRBV7-9	TRBJ2-7	NA	CASSSDPGTSSYEQYF
TRBV12-3/TRBV12-4	TRBJ1-1	NA	CASSPTRRTEAFF
TRBV9	TRBJ2-7	NA	CASSPGDYHEQYF
TRBV5-6	TRBJ2-7	NA	CASSLKRQTYEQYF
TRBV6-2/TRBV6-3	TRBJ2-5	NA	CASSWAQETQYF
TRBV7-9	TRBJ2-4	NA	CASSPGQDNPNIQYF
TRBV13	TRBJ2-5	NA	CASSSGTGIGETQYF
TRBV5-5	TRBJ1-5	NA	CASSLKTESSNQPQHF
TRBV7-2	TRBJ1-2	NA	CASSLAPRKDFRGYTF
TRBV7-9	TRBJ1-1	NA	CASSPGTGEAFF
TRBV13	TRBJ1-6	NA	CASSFNQILHF
TRBV6-1	TRBJ1-3	NA	CASSEDRNSGNTIYF
TRBV4-3	TRBJ1-2	NA	CASSQDSRGPGGYGYTF
TRBV9	TRBJ2-5	NA	CASSSGTGQETQYF
TRBV7-9	TRBJ2-1	once	CASSHRDSYNEQFF
TRBV7-2	TRBJ2-3	once	CASSLAGQGYGDTQYF
TRBV12-3/TRBV12-4	TRBJ2-7	NA	CASSFPPGQEQYF